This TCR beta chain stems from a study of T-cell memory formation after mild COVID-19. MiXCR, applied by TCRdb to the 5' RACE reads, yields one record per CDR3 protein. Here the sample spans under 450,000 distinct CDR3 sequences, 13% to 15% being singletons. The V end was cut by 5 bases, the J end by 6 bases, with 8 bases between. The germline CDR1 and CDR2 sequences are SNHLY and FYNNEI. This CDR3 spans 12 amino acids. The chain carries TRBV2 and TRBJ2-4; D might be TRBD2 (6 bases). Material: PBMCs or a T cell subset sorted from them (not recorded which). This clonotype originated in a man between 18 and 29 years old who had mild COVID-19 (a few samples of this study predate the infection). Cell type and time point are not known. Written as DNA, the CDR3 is TGTGCCAGCAGTATGACTAGAAACATTCAGTACTTC. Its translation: CASSMTRNIQYF.